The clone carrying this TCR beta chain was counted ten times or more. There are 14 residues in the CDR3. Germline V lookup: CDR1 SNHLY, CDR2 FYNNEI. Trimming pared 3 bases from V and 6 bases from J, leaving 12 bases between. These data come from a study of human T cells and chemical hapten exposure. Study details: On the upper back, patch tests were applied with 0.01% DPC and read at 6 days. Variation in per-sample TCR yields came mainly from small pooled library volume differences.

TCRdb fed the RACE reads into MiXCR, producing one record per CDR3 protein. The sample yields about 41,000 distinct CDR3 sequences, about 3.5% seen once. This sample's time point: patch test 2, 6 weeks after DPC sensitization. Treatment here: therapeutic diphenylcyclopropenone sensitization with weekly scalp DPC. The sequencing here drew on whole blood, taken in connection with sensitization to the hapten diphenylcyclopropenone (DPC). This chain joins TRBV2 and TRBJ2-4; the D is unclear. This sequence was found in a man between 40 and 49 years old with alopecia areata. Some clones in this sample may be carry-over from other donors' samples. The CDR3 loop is CASSEGNSRNIQYF. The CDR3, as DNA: TGTGCCAGCAGTGAGGGGAACAGCCGAAACATTCAGTACTTC.